This T cell receptor beta chain was identified in a study of T cell responses to AZD1222 COVID-19 vaccine. Germline V gene lookup returns CDR1 SEHNR and CDR2 FQNEAQ (reference sequence). With 8 bases removed from V and 8 bases from J, the gap between germline ends came to 18 bases. The CDR3 has 14 amino acids. The protocol was immunoSEQ multiplex PCR, while the TCRdb copy is restricted to in-frame clones and leaves out a portion. This sample yields 150,000 or so clones, of which roughly nine tenths are seen a single time; approximately 1.3% belongs to the top ten. Concerning this clone itself: Additional DNA sequences in this sample encode the identical CDR3.

V gene TRBV7-9 combines with J gene TRBJ1-4; TRBD1 might be the D (5 bases). The sequence was collected from an adult who received the AZD1222 COVID-19 vaccine. Sequencing used peripheral blood, obtained 28 days after the second AZD1222 dose. The CDR3 region is CASSRGQGGEKLFF. CDR3 bases: TGTGCCAGCTCCCGTGGGCAGGGAGGGGAAAAACTGTTTTTT. The entire variable domain, with the rest obtained from reference TRBV7-9 and TRBJ1-4, is as follows: DTGVSQNPRHKITKRGQNVTFRCDPISEHNRLYWYRQTLGQGPEFLTYFQNEAQLEKSRLLSDRFSAERPKGSFSTLEIQRTEQGDSAMYLCASSRGQGGEKLFFGSGTQLSVL.